This T cell receptor (beta chain) is drawn from a study of cytomegalovirus exposure and HLA in healthy donors. Study-wide background: Within the Caucasian-associated ancestry cluster were roughly 81% of the roughly 400 genotyped donors. General study findings and limits: Available immune exposure information covered CMV serostatus only.

Looked up from germline, CDR1 is SGHRS and CDR2 is YFSETQ. The CDR3 covers 14 residues. Trimming removed 2 bases from V and 1 base from J, with 9 bases in between. PCR was performed using 60 Vbeta and 13 Jbeta primers. TCRdb's table, derived via immunoSEQ multiplex PCR, lists solely in-frame clones and lacks some. This table holds roughly 140,000 clones, more than 75% found once. This clone was seen a single time. Its target is not known. This TCR was sampled from a male donor in good health and CMV-seronegative. The chain recombines TRBV5-1 with TRBJ1-2; D is perhaps TRBD1 (5 bases). Sequencing was performed on PBMCs. The CDR3 DNA is TGCGCCAGCAGCTTTCAGGGCCTTAACTATGGCTACACCTTC. It yields the protein CASSFQGLNYGYTF.